This is a list of T cell receptor beta chains from one sample in a study of T cells in Graves' hyperthyroidism and ophthalmopathy. Using its own MiXCR run on the multiplex PCR reads, TCRdb lists one record per CDR3 protein. The profile shows 620,000 or so distinct CDR3 sequences, about 14% of them singletons. Sequencing was carried out using blood. Receptors were obtained from a woman aged 45 to 65 with Graves' ophthalmopathy. The CDR3 runs from the conserved cysteine through the conserved F or W. Each record gives: V gene, D gene, clone size, J gene, CDR3 protein, CDR3 DNA. D genes are given only for firm matches. Only some rows state a clone size, as once, few, many or a class for expanded clones.

>TRBV11-2|TRBD2|many|TRBJ2-7
CASSPGTSGSWSYEQYF
TGTGCCAGCAGCCCCGGGACTAGCGGGAGTTGGTCCTACGAGCAGTACTTC
>TRBV30|-|-|TRBJ1-3
CARSVRAAANSGNTIYF
TGTGCCCGGAGTGTGAGGGCAGCCGCAAACTCTGGAAACACCATATATTTT
>TRBV2|-|-|TRBJ2-1
CASSEVRDNSYNEQFF
TGTGCCAGCAGTGAAGTCCGGGACAATTCCTACAATGAGCAGTTCTTC
>TRBV27|-|-|TRBJ1-1
CASGWTEAFF
TGTGCCAGCGGATGGACTGAAGCTTTCTTT
>TRBV10-3|TRBD2|-|TRBJ2-1
CAISIAGGSYNEQFF
TGTGCCATCAGTATAGCGGGAGGCTCCTACAATGAGCAGTTCTTC
>TRBV18|TRBD1|-|TRBJ1-2
CASSPNGQDYGYTF
TGTGCCAGCTCACCTAACGGACAGGACTATGGCTACACCTTC
>TRBV28|-|many|TRBJ1-5
CASSLSLAGNQPQHF
TGTGCCAGCAGTTTATCACTAGCGGGCAATCAGCCCCAGCATTTT
>TRBV7-3|TRBD2|many|TRBJ2-1
CASSSLPPTGTSGRNEQFF
TGTGCCAGCAGCTCCCTTCCCCCTACCGGGACTAGCGGGAGGAATGAGCAGTTCTTC
>TRBV2|TRBD1|many|TRBJ1-1
CASEVPRTGGNTEAFF
TGTGCCAGCGAAGTACCCAGGACAGGGGGGAACACTGAAGCTTTCTTT
>TRBV4-3|TRBD2|-|TRBJ2-3
CASSQTGLASTDTQYF
TGCGCCAGCAGCCAGACCGGACTAGCTAGCACAGATACGCAGTATTTT
>TRBV19|-|few|TRBJ2-3
CASSMGLYTQYF
TGTGCCAGTAGTATGGGTCTGTATACGCAGTATTTT
>TRBV5-8|TRBD1|many|TRBJ1-1
CASSRRQGQSEAFF
TGTGCCAGCAGTCGTAGACAGGGCCAGAGTGAAGCTTTCTTT
>TRBV19|-|many|TRBJ2-7
CASRLAEGKYEQYF
TGTGCCAGTAGATTAGCGGAAGGAAAATACGAGCAGTACTTC
>TRBV2|-|many|TRBJ2-2
CASSEAPGKGLFF
TGTGCCAGCAGTGAAGCTCCGGGTAAGGGGCTGTTTTTT
>TRBV19|TRBD2|-|TRBJ2-7
CASSIVSGSSEQYF
TGTGCCAGTAGTATAGTTAGCGGGAGTTCCGAGCAGTACTTC
>TRBV6-1|-|-|TRBJ1-4
CASSAGHHATNEKLFF
TGTGCCAGCAGTGCGGGACACCATGCAACTAATGAAAAACTGTTTTTT
>TRBV6-2/TRBV6-3|-|few|TRBJ2-1
CASRPPGDNEQFF
TGTGCCAGCAGGCCCCCAGGGGACAATGAGCAGTTCTTC
>TRBV7-2|TRBD2|many|TRBJ2-3
CASSPSGGGADTQYF
TGTGCCAGCAGCCCTAGCGGGGGGGGGGCAGATACGCAGTATTTT
>TRBV7-2|TRBD2|many|TRBJ2-1
CASSLEGLAGYNEQFF
TGTGCCAGCAGCTTAGAGGGACTAGCGGGGTACAATGAGCAGTTCTTC
>TRBV20-1|-|many|TRBJ2-3
CSAFRDGATQYF
TGCAGTGCCTTCCGGGACGGAGCTACGCAGTATTTT
>TRBV19|TRBD1|few|TRBJ2-3
CASSIVQGQLTDTQYF
TGTGCCAGTAGTATAGTTCAGGGACAGTTAACAGATACGCAGTATTTT
>TRBV5-1|-|few|TRBJ2-6
CASSLDFSGANVLTF
TGCGCCAGCAGCTTGGACTTCTCTGGGGCCAACGTCCTGACTTTC
>TRBV20-1|-|-|TRBJ2-3
CSAGDTDTDTQYF
TGCAGTGCTGGGGATACGGACACAGATACGCAGTATTTT
>TRBV7-9|TRBD2|many|TRBJ2-1
CASSSPQRGAYNEQFF
TGTGCCAGCAGCTCCCCCCAGCGGGGGGCCTACAATGAGCAGTTCTTC
>TRBV6-1|-|few|TRBJ2-7
CASKNPSSYEQYF
TGTGCCAGCAAAAACCCAAGCTCCTACGAGCAGTACTTC
>TRBV28|TRBD1|many|TRBJ2-1
CASSTRTTGGDEQFF
TGTGCCAGCAGTACGAGAACGACAGGGGGGGATGAGCAGTTCTTC
>TRBV6-1|TRBD2|few|TRBJ2-1
CASSSPPGGAGGPGTIEQFF
TGTGCCAGCAGTTCCCCCCCGGGGGGAGCGGGAGGGCCGGGTACCATTGAGCAGTTCTTC
>TRBV7-8|TRBD1|many|TRBJ2-1
CASSLGGQGTYNEQFF
TGTGCCAGCAGCTTAGGGGGACAGGGTACCTACAATGAGCAGTTCTTC
>TRBV10-2|TRBD1|many|TRBJ1-2
CASSSRSTGVQYGYTF
TGCGCCAGCAGTAGTCGAAGTACAGGGGTACAATATGGCTACACCTTC
>TRBV7-2|TRBD1|-|TRBJ1-2
CASSLVSTGGSGYTF
TGTGCCAGCAGCTTAGTGTCTACAGGGGGGTCTGGCTACACCTTC
>TRBV28|-|few|TRBJ2-7
CASIAPGQYEQYF
TGTGCCAGCATCGCCCCAGGGCAGTACGAGCAGTACTTC
>TRBV9|-|-|TRBJ1-5
CASSVGPGQPQHF
TGTGCCAGCAGCGTAGGGCCCGGTCAGCCCCAGCATTTT
>TRBV7-8|-|many|TRBJ1-1
CASSRQLNTEAFF
TGTGCCAGCAGTCGACAGTTGAACACTGAAGCTTTCTTT
>TRBV11-2|-|few|TRBJ2-1
CASSLESSDYPYIYNEQFF
TGTGCCAGCAGCTTAGAGTCCTCGGACTACCCTTATATATACAATGAGCAGTTCTTC